These 18 T cell receptor beta chains came from one sample sequenced in a study of T cells in women clearing cervical HPV infection. Profiled with immunoSEQ multiplex PCR; TCRdb holds only in-frame clones, not every one. This sample's table reports around 19,000 clones. Sequences were obtained from blood buffy coat. All receptors come from a woman between 18 and 70 years old with a cervical HPV16 infection that either progressed to CIN3+ or cleared (not recorded which).

As concerns this clone: Read coverage stops 3 residues before the CDR3 terminus; the germline J gene supplies the remainder. The genes are TRBV29-1 and TRBJ2-3; 9 nucleotides line up with TRBD2. The ends lost 7 bases at V and 2 bases at J; junction bases unmatched: 7. This CDR3 is 14 amino acids long. The V gene's germline CDR1 is SQVTM and CDR2 ANQGSEA. CDR3 DNA (partial): TGCAGCGCTCCGACTAGCGGTCTCACAGATACG. Encoded protein: CSAPTSGLTDT. The whole CDR3 sequence is CSAPTSGLTDTQYF.

The sequenced CDR3 bases are TGTGCCAGCAGCTTAGATGGGGACAGAGAA. Translating gives CASSLDGDRE. The entire CDR3 protein reads CASSLDGDREAFF. The chain recombines TRBV11-2 with TRBJ1-1; 7 bases line up with TRBD1. The sequence runs out 3 residues before the end of the CDR3; the remainder is reconstructed from the germline J gene. The V gene's germline CDR1 is SGHAT and CDR2 FQNNGV. The CDR3 consists of 13 residues.

The CDR3 loop is CASSSVDRGEQYF. The part of the CDR3 DNA that was read is TGTGCCAGCAGCTCCGTCGACAGGGGCGAG. V usage is TRBV7-8 and J usage is TRBJ2-7; 8 bases are shared with TRBD1. The observed sequence ends 3 residues before the CDR3 terminus, with the missing tail filled in from the germline J gene. The V and J ends lost 4 bases and 6 bases, in that order; junction bases with no gene match: 5. The CDR3 contains 13 residues. In germline, CDR1 is SGHVS, CDR2 FQNEAQ.

In the case of this clone: The CDR3 end lies 3 residues beyond the end of the read and is filled in from the germline J gene. The same CDR3 also results from other DNA sequences found in this sample. The gene calls are TRBV6-4 and TRBJ1-1; TRBD1 is a possible D gene (5 bases). This CDR3 has 17 amino acids. Germline V CDR1 and CDR2: MRHNA, SNTAGT. CDR3 bases read: TGTGCCAGCAGTGACTCTTACGCGGGGGATGGGGCCAACGTC. Translation: CASSDSYAGDGANV. The complete CDR3 sequence is CASSDSYAGDGANVAFF.

Concerning this clone itself: From the germline J gene comes the end of the CDR3, since the read stops 3 residues before it. J is TRBJ1-1 and V is TRBV5-1; 9 bases line up with TRBD1. Losses at the gene ends were 4 bases for V and 0 bases for J; bases not matched to a gene: 10. Germline CDR1 is SGHRS and CDR2 is YFSETQ. This CDR3 region has 17 residues. CDR3 residues: CASSRDRERPLNTEAFF. CDR3 DNA, as far as it was read: TGCGCCAGCAGCAGGGACAGGGAGAGGCCTTTGAACACTGAA.

Concerning this clone: The missing CDR3 end, 3 residues past where the read stops, is filled in from the germline J gene. The V and J genes are TRBV6-2 or TRBV6-3 and TRBJ2-3, with TRBD2 matching over 7 bases. CDR3 length: 16 amino acids. Looked up from germline, CDR1 is MNHEY and CDR2 is SVGEGT. This CDR3 is CASRFTPRAGQETQYF. CDR3 bases read: TGTGCCAGCAGGTTCACCCCCCGAGCGGGGCAAGAGACG.

A word on this clone: Read data end 3 residues before the CDR3 end; the end is taken from the germline J gene. This chain connects TRBV18 to TRBJ2-1; TRBD2 matches at 8 bases. This CDR3 spans 14 amino acids. Germline lookup yields CDR1 KGHSH and CDR2 LQKENI. With 5 bases clipped from V and 5 bases from J, the junction kept 5 bases outside the gene matches. CDR3: CASSSTSADNEQFF. The CDR3 DNA, read in part, is TGTGCCAGCTCATCGACTAGCGCGGACAATGAG.

Of note for this clone: Read data end 3 residues before the CDR3 end; the end is taken from the germline J gene. This sequence joins TRBV20-1 and TRBJ2-3; 9 nucleotides line up with TRBD2. The CDR3 sequence is 15 residues long. Germline assignment: CDR1 DFQATT and CDR2 SNEGSKA (reference sequence). The sequenced CDR3 bases are TGCAGTGCCTTAACTAGCGGGCAAATTCAAGAGACG. Its translation is CSALTSGQIQET. The whole CDR3 sequence reads CSALTSGQIQETQYF.

To note about this clone: The observed sequence ends 3 residues before the CDR3 terminus, with the missing tail filled in from the germline J gene. The chain recombines TRBV7-6 with TRBJ2-2; D is undetermined. The CDR3 runs to 15 residues. V lost 4 bases and J 0 bases, leaving 9 bases between the germline ends. The germline V gene has CDR1 SGHVS and CDR2 FNYEAQ. The CDR3 bases that were read are TGTGCCAGCAGCTCCGGTCCTACGAACACCGGGGAG. Protein: CASSSGPTNTGE. The whole CDR3 protein reads CASSSGPTNTGELFF.

As for this clone: The CDR3 is cut off 3 residues early in the read; its end comes from the germline J gene. This chain connects TRBV6-4 to TRBJ2-1; 12 nucleotides align to TRBD2. Germline V gene data show CDR1 as MRHNA and CDR2 as SNTAGT. V was pared by 6 bases and J by 2 bases, with 5 bases of the junction left unmatched. The CDR3 extends over 16 amino acids. The CDR3 region is CASSLTSGGPYNEQFF. CDR3 bases read: TGTGCCAGCAGCTTGACTAGCGGGGGCCCCTACAATGAG.

Comments on this clone: The observed sequence ends 3 residues before the CDR3 terminus, with the missing tail filled in from the germline J gene. This chain joins TRBV19 and TRBJ2-5, with D perhaps TRBD2 (6 bases). CDR3 length: 15 amino acids. Germline loops: CDR1 LNHDA, CDR2 SQIVND (reference sequence). V lost 3 bases to trimming and J lost 1 base, with 12 bases between them. The part of the CDR3 DNA that was read is TGTGCCAGTAGTATGAACGGCGGGGCCCAAGAGACC. It codes for CASSMNGGAQET. The complete CDR3 reads CASSMNGGAQETQYF.

CDR3 DNA, as far as it was read: TGTGCCAGCAGCTTAGGTAGCGGGGGATCCACAGATACG. It specifies CASSLGSGGSTDT. The CDR3 as a whole reads CASSLGSGGSTDTQYF. The chain is built from TRBV7-6 and TRBJ2-3; TRBD2 matches at 9 bases. The CDR3 end falls 3 residues outside the read, so it is completed with the germline J gene. Per germline, CDR1 SGHVS and CDR2 FNYEAQ. The V segment lost 1 base and the J segment 2 bases; nucleotides outside the gene matches: 4. The CDR3 spans 16 residues.

A remark on this clone: Germline is not matched at one junction end, which may reflect a read error. The read ends 3 residues shy of where the CDR3 ends; the end is completed using the germline J gene. The chain recombines TRBV4-2 with TRBJ2-3, with 9 bases identical to TRBD2. There are 16 residues in the CDR3. From germline, CDR1 is LGHNA and CDR2 YNFKEQ. The sequenced CDR3 bases are TGCGCCAGCAGCCCTACTTCTAGCGGGGGCACAGATACG. Encoded protein: CASSPTSSGGTDT. The whole CDR3 sequence reads CASSPTSSGGTDTQYF.

To note about this clone: The observed sequence ends 3 residues before the CDR3 terminus, with the missing tail filled in from the germline J gene. V and J are TRBV20-1 and TRBJ1-2; D is possibly TRBD1 (5 bases). Trimming stripped 5 bases from V and 4 bases from J, with 11 bases between. CDR3 length: 12 amino acids. Germline assignment: CDR1 DFQATT and CDR2 SNEGSKA (reference sequence). Partial CDR3 DNA: TGCAGTGCTGGTCCAGGGATCTATGGC. Translated: CSAGPGIYG. The full-length CDR3 reads as CSAGPGIYGYTF.

Turning to this clone: The sequence runs out 3 residues before the end of the CDR3; the remainder is reconstructed from the germline J gene. The sample carries other DNA sequences with the same CDR3. V usage is TRBV6-2 or TRBV6-3 and J usage is TRBJ2-6; 10 bases fit TRBD1. The V segment lost 4 bases and the J segment 4 bases; nucleotides outside the gene matches: 4. Germline lookup yields CDR1 MNHEY and CDR2 SVGEGT. The CDR3 totals 16 residues. CDR3 region: CASSWTGGRGANVLTF. Incomplete CDR3 DNA: TGTGCCAGCAGTTGGACAGGGGGTCGGGGGGCCAACGTC.

Concerning this clone: The CDR3 goes on 3 residues after the read ends, and that part is filled in from the germline J gene. The chain is built from TRBV2 and TRBJ2-2; possibly TRBD2 for D (7 bases). The CDR3 consists of 16 residues. Germline V gene lookup returns CDR1 SNHLY and CDR2 FYNNEI. V dropped 4 bases and J dropped 1 base, with 13 bases sitting between them. This CDR3 is CASSGEGGLNTGELFF. The DNA read from the CDR3 is TGTGCCAGCAGTGGGGAGGGGGGGCTGAACACCGGGGAG.

A word on this clone: The sequenced fragment ends 3 residues before the CDR3 boundary, so the rest is inferred from the germline J gene. This chain joins TRBV6-2 or TRBV6-3 and TRBJ1-2; D unclear. The CDR3 is made up of 13 amino acids. Germline V gene sequence: CDR1 MNHEY, CDR2 SVGEGT. CDR3 loop: CASLRKPGRDYTF. The DNA read from the CDR3 is TGTGCCAGCCTTCGAAAGCCTGGGCGAGAC.

On this clone itself: Read data end 3 residues before the CDR3 end; the end is taken from the germline J gene. The chain combines TRBV20-1 with TRBJ2-3, with 9 bases that match TRBD2. Germline V gene sequence: CDR1 DFQATT, CDR2 SNEGSKA (reference sequence). CDR3 length: 17 amino acids. The J segment lost 0 bases and the V segment lost 6 bases, leaving 13 bases of the junction unmatched. Partial CDR3 DNA: TGCAGTGCCCGACCGGCTCTAGCGGGATCTAGCACAGATACG. Its protein is CSARPALAGSSTDT. Given in full, the CDR3 is CSARPALAGSSTDTQYF.